The TCR beta chain under discussion was sequenced for a study of cytomegalovirus exposure and HLA in healthy donors. Study-wide findings and caveats: In a later analysis, donors in an Asian-associated ancestry cluster reportedly had fewer N-insertions in productive TCRs than the cohort mean. Further analysis, carried out later, found HLA-associated TCR beta chains more clonally expanded than equally common other chains. Per a prior analysis, the majority of TCR beta V segments were productive roughly 90% or roughly 30% of the time. Some V segments, including TRBV6-2 and TRBV6-3, were excluded as indistinguishable.

Points on this clone: What it binds is not known.

Germline assignment: CDR1 MNHEY and CDR2 SVGAGI. The CDR3 has 13 amino acids. V gave up 2 bases and J gave up 7 bases, with 9 bases separating them. The PCR contained 60 Vbeta and 13 Jbeta primers. Clones were sequenced by immunoSEQ multiplex PCR, and TCRdb holds only the in-frame ones, with some missing. This sample has 150,000 to 200,000 clones, with about 80% found just once. The chain has TRBV6-5 and TRBJ1-5; D is perhaps TRBD1 (5 bases). This clonotype originated in a middle-aged woman in good health and CMV-seronegative. Sequenced material: PBMCs. CDR3 amino acids: CASSYAGTQPQHF. DNA for the CDR3: TGTGCCAGCAGTTACGCGGGGACCCAGCCCCAGCATTTT.